The 7 T cell receptor beta chains below come from one sample, sequenced in a study of blood T cell repertoires in COVID-19 (dated by TCRdb to the early 2020s). Library prep was done by the immunoSEQ multiplex PCR assay. As stored in TCRdb, this immuneACCESS dataset retains in-frame rearrangements with V and J assigned. A fraction of the clones does not appear; measured against another copy, unresolved V genes explain less than half of the discrepancy, and the remainder lacks a known reason. This sample has more than 200,000 clones in its table, and around nine tenths of those were observed once. Less than 0.75% of the sample is held by the ten biggest clonotypes. Material: peripheral blood. The receptors originated from a man in his forties or fifties with acute or convalescent COVID-19.

This chain links TRBV5-1 with TRBJ2-7; possible D gene TRBD2, 7 bases. The CDR3 is 15 residues long. V was cut by 0 bases and J by 6 bases, with 16 bases left in between. CDR1 is SGHRS, CDR2 YFSETQ, per germline. The CDR3 is CASSLVQAGAGEQYF. CDR3 DNA sequence: TGCGCCAGCAGCTTGGTCCAGGCGGGGGCAGGCGAGCAGTACTTC. The full variable domain, rest sourced from reference TRBV5-1 and TRBJ2-7, is KAGVTQTPRYLIKTRGQQVTLSCSPISGHRSVSWYQQTPGQGLQFLFEYFSETQRNKGNFPGRFSGRQFSNSRSEMNVSTLELGDSALYLCASSLVQAGAGEQYFGPGTRLTVT.

Note on this clone: The sample has other DNA sequences that encode this CDR3 too. V usage is TRBV6-2 or TRBV6-3 and J usage is TRBJ2-3; D remains ambiguous. Germline loops: CDR1 MNHEY, CDR2 SVGEGT. The CDR3 is 13 amino acids. The V end was cut by 4 bases, the J end by 3 bases, with 8 bases between. CDR3 region: CASSSPPTDTQYF. CDR3 nucleotides: TGTGCCAGCAGTTCCCCCCCGACAGATACGCAGTATTTT.

This chain uses TRBV12-1 with TRBJ1-3; the DNA was not used to check the table's D call, TRBD1. TRBV12-1 is described as a pseudogene. The CDR3 has 12 amino acids. CDR3: CASSLTGNTIYF. The CDR3 DNA sequence: TGTGCCAGCAGCTTGACAGGAAACACCATATATTTT.

The chain recombines TRBV15 with TRBJ2-1; D might be TRBD1 (6 bases). CDR1 and CDR2 from the germline V gene are LNHNV and YYDKDF (reference sequence). Trimming cost V 2 bases and J 6 bases, with 17 bases left between them. The CDR3 covers 16 residues. CDR3: CATSRRDGQFGNEQFF. The CDR3 coding sequence is TGTGCCACCAGCAGAAGGGACGGACAGTTCGGCAATGAGCAGTTCTTC.

The chain combines TRBV11-2 with TRBJ1-2; 8 positions agree with TRBD1. The ends lost 0 bases at V and 5 bases at J; junction bases unmatched: 5. The CDR3 spans 15 residues. CDR1 is SGHAT and CDR2 is FQNNGV in the germline V gene. CDR3 protein: CASSLDLGQGYGYTF. CDR3 nucleotide sequence: TGTGCCAGCAGCTTAGATCTTGGACAGGGTTATGGCTACACCTTC. Drawing the rest from reference TRBV11-2 and TRBJ1-2, the complete variable domain is EAGVAQSPRYKIIEKRQSVAFWCNPISGHATLYWYQQILGQGPKLLIQFQNNGVVDDSQLPKDRFSAERLKGVDSTLKIQPAKLEDSAVYLCASSLDLGQGYGYTFGSGTRLTVV.

The chain combines TRBV29-1 with TRBJ2-6; possible D gene TRBD2, 7 bases. Germline CDR1 SQVTM, CDR2 ANQGSEA. The CDR3 covers 13 residues. Trimming took off 6 bases at V and 4 bases at J, with 10 bases between the two ends. CDR3 protein: CSVSGGGANVLTF. The CDR3 bases are TGCAGCGTCTCGGGGGGCGGGGCCAACGTCCTGACTTTC.

V usage is TRBV5-1 and J usage is TRBJ1-1; no reliable D call. The V end was cut by 4 bases, the J end by 4 bases, with 14 bases between. CDR3 length: 14 amino acids. Germline CDR1 reads SGHRS; CDR2 reads YFSETQ. CDR3 amino acids: CASSPHFSGTEAFF. The CDR3 region has the DNA TGCGCCAGCAGCCCACATTTTTCAGGCACTGAAGCTTTCTTT.